This T cell receptor (beta chain) was recovered during a study of blood T cells in healthy people across ages. Broader study findings: Naive CD4+ cells and diversity were both higher in long-lived donors than in aged donors. Using unsorted PBMCs precluded a conclusive naive versus antigen-experienced comparison. Researchers deemed the diversity estimates from one million T cells underestimates.

J lost 6 bases, V lost 5 bases, and 11 bases had no gene match. This CDR3 contains 15 residues. Germline CDR1 MDHEN, CDR2 SYDVKM. The table lists this clonotype with a count of one. Its target is not known. A sample-barcoded 5' primer and a J-beta primer mix were used in a second PCR of about 7 to 12 cycles. Each cDNA molecule was tagged by a template-switch adaptor that had 12 random nucleotides. TCRdb called the 5' RACE reads again in MiXCR, with one record for every CDR3 protein. The sample lists over a million distinct CDR3 sequences, under 45% occurring once. The specimen was blood. The receptor comes from a woman aged 60-75 years in good health. The chain recombines TRBV28 with TRBJ2-3, with 7 nucleotides matching TRBD2. CDR3 region: CASSVRFTSADTQYF. In nucleotides, the CDR3 is TGTGCCAGCAGTGTCCGCTTCACTAGCGCGGATACGCAGTATTTT.